The 2 T cell receptor beta chains listed next were all sequenced from one sample in a study of T cell changes during pregnancy in multiple sclerosis (dated 2019 in TCRdb). The library was built by means of the immunoSEQ multiplex PCR assay. The immuneACCESS repertoire file appears here via TCRdb, limited to in-frame rearrangements. These files lack a portion of the clones; in checked studies, under half of the deficit traces to unresolved V genes, and the cause of the others is not known. Across this sample there are tens of thousands of clones, with 80% to 95% seen only once. The top ten hold over 3.5% of the sample. This material consisted of peripheral blood, taken after pregnancy. The receptors were gathered from a female donor in good health, enrolled as a control in a pregnancy study.

The CDR3 is CASSQEEDSYGYTF. Here the CDR3 DNA reads TGTGCCAGCAGCCAAGAGGAAGACTCCTATGGCTACACCTTC. This sequence joins TRBV4-2 and TRBJ1-2; D not certain. CDR1 and CDR2 (germline): LGHNA, YNFKEQ. V lost 0 bases and J lost 4, with 9 bases in between. This CDR3 has 14 amino acids.

The V call is TRBV27, the J call TRBJ2-3; 8 bases match TRBD2. Germline CDR1 is MNHEY and CDR2 is SMNVEV (reference sequence). The J segment lost 2 bases and the V segment lost 8 bases, leaving 12 bases of the junction unmatched. This CDR3 region has 16 residues. The CDR3 nucleotides are TGTGCCAGCGGATCCACGCGGGAGGACCTCACAGATACGCAGTATTTT. Protein: CASGSTREDLTDTQYF.